The rows below give T cell receptor beta chains drawn from one sample of a study of cytomegalovirus exposure and HLA in healthy donors. Only in-frame clones appear in the TCRdb table, and some are missing; sequencing was by immunoSEQ multiplex PCR. This sample carries tens of thousands of clones, around 70% of them seen once, and the ten largest clones take roughly 2.9%. The sample taken for sequencing was PBMCs. Receptor source: a man aged 18 to 29 in good health and CMV-seronegative. Each CDR3 is given with its conserved first and last residue. D genes are given only for firm matches. Part of the rows lack a size; the others show once, few, many or a class for expanded clones.

>TRBV30|.|TRBJ2-5|TRBD2
TGTGCCTGGAGTGTACTACGTGGGGAGGGGACCCAGTACTTC
CAWSVLRGEGTQYF
>TRBV4-3|few|TRBJ2-2|.
TGCGCCAGCAGCCAAGATGGCTGGCAGGAATACACCGGGGAGCTGTTTTTT
CASSQDGWQEYTGELFF
>TRBV29-1|.|TRBJ2-3|TRBD1
TGCAGCGTTGGCACAGGGGCGGGAGATACGCAGTATTTT
CSVGTGAGDTQYF
>TRBV29-1|.|TRBJ2-1|TRBD2
TGCAGCGTTGTAGGGACTAGCGGGAGGATGAATGAGCAGTTCTTC
CSVVGTSGRMNEQFF
>TRBV7-9|.|TRBJ1-1|.
TGTGCCAGCAGCTTAGAGAGGGCGGACACTGAAGCTTTCTTT
CASSLERADTEAFF
>TRBV6-1|.|TRBJ2-5|TRBD2
TGTGCCAGCAGTCTCAGCGGGAAGCGAGAGACCCAGTACTTC
CASSLSGKRETQYF
>TRBV2|.|TRBJ1-5|.
TGTGCCACAAAACAGGTTAGCAATCAGCCCCAGCATTTT
CATKQVSNQPQHF
>TRBV7-2|.|TRBJ2-5|.
TGTGCCAGCAGCAAAGCACGCCAAGAGACCCAGTACTTC
CASSKARQETQYF
>TRBV7-8|.|TRBJ2-7|TRBD2
TGTGCCAGCCGGACTAGCGGCTACGAGCAGTACTTC
CASRTSGYEQYF
>TRBV6-5|.|TRBJ1-4|.
TGTGCCAGCAGAAAGAGGGGGACTAATGAAAAACTGTTTTTT
CASRKRGTNEKLFF
>TRBV28|.|TRBJ1-6|.
TGTGCCAGCAGTCCAGGGCCCAGGGGAGGGTCACCCCTCCACTTT
CASSPGPRGGSPLHF
>TRBV25-1|once|TRBJ1-1|.
TGTGCCAGCAGTGACAGGTACACTGAAGCTTTCTTT
CASSDRYTEAFF
>TRBV29-1|.|TRBJ1-1|.
TGCAGCGTTGAAGATCGGGCTGAAGCTTTCTTT
CSVEDRAEAFF
>TRBV6-5|.|TRBJ1-5|.
TGTGCCAGCAGTCCTACAGGGAGTAGCAATCAGCCCCAGCATTTT
CASSPTGSSNQPQHF
>TRBV6-5|.|TRBJ2-7|TRBD1
TGTGCCAGCAGTTACCGGACAGGGGGATTCGGCGAGCAGTACTTC
CASSYRTGGFGEQYF
>TRBV7-6|.|TRBJ2-7|TRBD2
TGTGCCAGCAGCTTAGGACCGCCGACTAGCGGGACCCCCGAGCAGTACTTC
CASSLGPPTSGTPEQYF
>TRBV29-1|.|TRBJ2-7|.
TGCAGCGTTGGTACAGGATCCTACGAGCAGTACTTC
CSVGTGSYEQYF